This T cell receptor (beta chain) was sequenced in a study of HIV-infected patients and healthy controls. Germline CDR1 LNHDA, CDR2 SQIVND (reference sequence). The CDR3 covers 13 residues. Trimming removed 4 bases at V and 4 bases at J, with 8 bases between. There are a few counts of this clonotype. No cell fractionation was done, so the repertoire covers all unsorted peripheral blood T cells. 450 to 600 ng RNA was reverse transcribed with alpha and beta constant-region primers. Each of the alpha and beta chains got its own library through chain-specific third strand synthesis with indices. TCRdb redid the calling of the 5' RACE reads with MiXCR, one entry per CDR3 protein. Among roughly 15,000 distinct CDR3 sequences listed, 9.4% were seen once.

The source of this sequence is an adult in good health. The chain has TRBV19 and TRBJ1-5; D uncertain. Sequencing used blood. Here the CDR3 DNA reads TGTGCCAGTAGTACGTCACTAAATCAGCCCCAGCATTTT. This codes for CASSTSLNQPQHF.